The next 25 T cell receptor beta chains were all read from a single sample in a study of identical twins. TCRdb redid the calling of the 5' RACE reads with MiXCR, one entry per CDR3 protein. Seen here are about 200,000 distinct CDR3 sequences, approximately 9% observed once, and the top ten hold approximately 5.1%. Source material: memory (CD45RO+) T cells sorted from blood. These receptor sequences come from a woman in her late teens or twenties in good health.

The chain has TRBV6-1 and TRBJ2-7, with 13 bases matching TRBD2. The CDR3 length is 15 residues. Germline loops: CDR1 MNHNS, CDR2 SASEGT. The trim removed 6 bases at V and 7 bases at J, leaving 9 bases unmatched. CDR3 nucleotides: TGTGCCAGCAGAAGCCGACTAGCGGGAGGATGGGAGCAGTACTTC. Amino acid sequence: CASRSRLAGGWEQYF.

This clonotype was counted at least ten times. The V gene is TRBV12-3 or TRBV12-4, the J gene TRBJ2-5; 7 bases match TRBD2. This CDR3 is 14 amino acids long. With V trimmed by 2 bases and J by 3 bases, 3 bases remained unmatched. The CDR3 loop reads CASSLRRGKETQYF. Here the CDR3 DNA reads TGTGCCAGCAGTTTACGGCGGGGGAAAGAGACCCAGTACTTC.

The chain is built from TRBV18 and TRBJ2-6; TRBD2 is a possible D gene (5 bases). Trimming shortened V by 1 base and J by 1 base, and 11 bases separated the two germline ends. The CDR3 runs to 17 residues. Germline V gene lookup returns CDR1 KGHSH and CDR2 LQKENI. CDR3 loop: CASSPLREPSGANVLTF. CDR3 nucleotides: TGTGCCAGCTCACCACTGAGGGAACCGTCTGGGGCCAACGTCCTGACTTTC.

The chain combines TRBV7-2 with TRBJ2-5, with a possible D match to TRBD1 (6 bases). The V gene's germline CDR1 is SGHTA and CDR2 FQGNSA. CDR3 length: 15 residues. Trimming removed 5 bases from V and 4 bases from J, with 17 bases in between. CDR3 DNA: TGTGCCAGCAGCCAAGGACAGAGGGTGGCAGAGACCCAGTACTTC. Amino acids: CASSQGQRVAETQYF.

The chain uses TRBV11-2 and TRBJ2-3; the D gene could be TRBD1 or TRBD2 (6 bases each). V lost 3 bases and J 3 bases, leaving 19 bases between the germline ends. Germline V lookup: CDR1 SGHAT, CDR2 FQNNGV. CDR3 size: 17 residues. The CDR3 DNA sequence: TGTGCCAGCAGCTTTATGGGGTGGACAGCGGGTACAGATACGCAGTATTTT. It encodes CASSFMGWTAGTDTQYF.

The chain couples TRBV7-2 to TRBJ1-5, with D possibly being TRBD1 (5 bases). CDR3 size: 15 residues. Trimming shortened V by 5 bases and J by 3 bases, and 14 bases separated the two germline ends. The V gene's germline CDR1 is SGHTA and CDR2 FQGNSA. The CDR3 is CASSLVDSLNQPQHF. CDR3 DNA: TGTGCCAGCAGCCTCGTTGACAGCCTCAATCAGCCCCAGCATTTT.

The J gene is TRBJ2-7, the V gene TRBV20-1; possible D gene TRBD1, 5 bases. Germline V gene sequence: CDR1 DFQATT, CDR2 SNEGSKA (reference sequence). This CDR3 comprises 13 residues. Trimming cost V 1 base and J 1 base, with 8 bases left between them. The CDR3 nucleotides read TGCAGTGCTAGAGCGACAGCATCCTACGAGCAGTACTTC. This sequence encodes CSARATASYEQYF.

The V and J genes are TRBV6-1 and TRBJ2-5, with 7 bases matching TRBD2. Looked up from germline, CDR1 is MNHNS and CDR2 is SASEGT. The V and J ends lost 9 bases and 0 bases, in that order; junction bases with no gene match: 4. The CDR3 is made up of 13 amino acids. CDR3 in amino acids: CASAGANQETQYF. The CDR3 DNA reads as TGTGCCAGTGCGGGAGCGAACCAAGAGACCCAGTACTTC.

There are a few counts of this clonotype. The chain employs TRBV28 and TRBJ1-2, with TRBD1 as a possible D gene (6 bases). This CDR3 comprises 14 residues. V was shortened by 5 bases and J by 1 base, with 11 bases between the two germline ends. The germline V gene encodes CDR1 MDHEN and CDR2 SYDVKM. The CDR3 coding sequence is TGTGCCAGCAGTAACGCAGGGGTTAACTATGGCTACACCTTC. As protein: CASSNAGVNYGYTF.

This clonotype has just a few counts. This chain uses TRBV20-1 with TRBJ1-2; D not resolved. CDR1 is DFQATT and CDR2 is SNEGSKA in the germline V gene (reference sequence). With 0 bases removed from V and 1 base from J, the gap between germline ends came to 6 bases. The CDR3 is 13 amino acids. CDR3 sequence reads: CSARDTVNYGYTF. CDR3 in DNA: TGCAGTGCTAGAGATACAGTTAACTATGGCTACACCTTC.

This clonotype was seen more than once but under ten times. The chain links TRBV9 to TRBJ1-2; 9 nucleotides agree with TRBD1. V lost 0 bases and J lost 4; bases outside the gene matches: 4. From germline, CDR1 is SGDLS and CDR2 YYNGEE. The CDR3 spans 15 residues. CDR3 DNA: TGTGCCAGCAGCGTAGCGGGGACAGGGCTCTATGGCTACACCTTC. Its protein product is CASSVAGTGLYGYTF.

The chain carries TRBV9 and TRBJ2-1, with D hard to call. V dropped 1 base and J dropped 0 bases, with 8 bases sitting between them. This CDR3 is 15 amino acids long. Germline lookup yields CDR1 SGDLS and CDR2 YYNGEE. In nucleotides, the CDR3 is TGTGCCAGCAGCGTAAGGGTAAGCTCCTACAATGAGCAGTTCTTC. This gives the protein CASSVRVSSYNEQFF.

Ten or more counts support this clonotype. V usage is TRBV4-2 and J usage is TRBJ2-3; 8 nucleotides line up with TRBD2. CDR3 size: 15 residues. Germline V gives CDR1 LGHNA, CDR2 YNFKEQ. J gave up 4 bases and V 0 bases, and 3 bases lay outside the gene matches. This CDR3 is CASSQDTGGPDTQYF. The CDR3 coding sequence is TGTGCCAGCAGCCAAGATACGGGGGGGCCAGATACGCAGTATTTT.

CDR3 residues: CASVPTGIYEQYF. Written as DNA, the CDR3 is TGTGCCAGCGTCCCAACAGGAATCTACGAGCAGTACTTC. The gene calls are TRBV12-3 or TRBV12-4 and TRBJ2-7; D possibly corresponds to TRBD1 (5 bases). CDR3 length: 13 amino acids. V lost 8 bases and J lost 3, with 14 bases in between.

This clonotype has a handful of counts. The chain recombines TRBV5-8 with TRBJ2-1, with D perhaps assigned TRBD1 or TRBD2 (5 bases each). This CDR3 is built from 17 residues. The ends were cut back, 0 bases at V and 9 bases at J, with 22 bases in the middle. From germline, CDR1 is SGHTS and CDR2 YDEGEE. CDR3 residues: CASSLVRTGLESGEQFF. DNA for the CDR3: TGTGCCAGCAGCTTGGTCCGCACAGGACTCGAAAGCGGTGAGCAGTTCTTC.

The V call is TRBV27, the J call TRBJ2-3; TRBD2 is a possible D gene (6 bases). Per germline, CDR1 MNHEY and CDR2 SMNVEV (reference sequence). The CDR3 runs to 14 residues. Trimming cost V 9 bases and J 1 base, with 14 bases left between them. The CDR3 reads CASGTRGGTDTQYF. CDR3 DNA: TGTGCCAGTGGGACTCGGGGTGGCACAGATACGCAGTATTTT.

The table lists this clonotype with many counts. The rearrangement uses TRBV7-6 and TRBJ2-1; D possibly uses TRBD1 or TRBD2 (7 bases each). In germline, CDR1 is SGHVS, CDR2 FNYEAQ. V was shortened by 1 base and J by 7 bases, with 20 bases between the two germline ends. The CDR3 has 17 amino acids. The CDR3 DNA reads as TGTGCCAGCAGCTTAGTGCCGCAGGGGGGGGGAAGTAATGAGCAGTTCTTC. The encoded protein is CASSLVPQGGGSNEQFF.

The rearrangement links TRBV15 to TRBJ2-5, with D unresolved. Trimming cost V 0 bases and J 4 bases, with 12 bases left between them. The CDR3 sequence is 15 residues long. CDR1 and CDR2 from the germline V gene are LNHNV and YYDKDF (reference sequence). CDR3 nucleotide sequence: TGTGCCACCAGCAGAGATCGGATCGTCACAGAGACCCAGTACTTC. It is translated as CATSRDRIVTETQYF.

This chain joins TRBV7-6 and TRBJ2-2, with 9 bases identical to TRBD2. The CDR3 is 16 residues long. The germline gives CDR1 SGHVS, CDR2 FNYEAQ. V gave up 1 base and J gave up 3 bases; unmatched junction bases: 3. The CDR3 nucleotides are TGTGCCAGCAGCTTAGTGGTAGCGGGAGACACCGGGGAGCTGTTTTTT. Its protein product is CASSLVVAGDTGELFF. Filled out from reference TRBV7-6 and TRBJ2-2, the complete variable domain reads GAGVSQSPRYKVTKRGQDVALRCDPISGHVSLYWYRQALGQGPEFLTYFNYEAQQDKSGLPNDRFSAERPEGSISTLTIQRTEQRDSAMYRCASSLVVAGDTGELFFGEGSRLTVL.

The CDR3 coding sequence is TGTGCCAGCAGCTTAGCCGGGACAGGGTATCAGCCCCAGCATTTT. It encodes CASSLAGTGYQPQHF. The V and J genes are TRBV7-8 and TRBJ1-5, with 9 bases identical to TRBD1. The CDR3 sequence is 15 residues long. Germline loops: CDR1 SGHVS, CDR2 FQNEAQ. J gave up 5 bases and V 0 bases, and 2 bases lay outside the gene matches.

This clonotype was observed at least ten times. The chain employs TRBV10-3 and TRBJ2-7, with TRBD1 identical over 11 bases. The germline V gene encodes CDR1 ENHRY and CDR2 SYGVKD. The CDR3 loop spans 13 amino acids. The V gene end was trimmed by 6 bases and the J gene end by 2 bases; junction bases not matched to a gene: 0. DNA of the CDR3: TGTGCCATCAGGGGACAGGGGGCCTACGAGCAGTACTTC. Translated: CAIRGQGAYEQYF.

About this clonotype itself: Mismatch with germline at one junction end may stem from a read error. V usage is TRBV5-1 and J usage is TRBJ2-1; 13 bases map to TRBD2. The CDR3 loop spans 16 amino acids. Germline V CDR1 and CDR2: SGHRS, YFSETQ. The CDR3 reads CTSSAPGLAGYNEQFF. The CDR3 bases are TGCACCAGCAGCGCTCCGGGACTAGCGGGGTACAATGAGCAGTTCTTC.

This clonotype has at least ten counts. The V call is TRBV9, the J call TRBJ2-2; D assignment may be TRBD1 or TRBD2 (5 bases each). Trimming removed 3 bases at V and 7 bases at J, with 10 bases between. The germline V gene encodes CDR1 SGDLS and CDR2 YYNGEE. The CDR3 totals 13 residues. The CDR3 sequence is CASSEGPRGELFF. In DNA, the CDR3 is TGTGCCAGCAGCGAGGGACCTCGCGGGGAGCTGTTTTTT.

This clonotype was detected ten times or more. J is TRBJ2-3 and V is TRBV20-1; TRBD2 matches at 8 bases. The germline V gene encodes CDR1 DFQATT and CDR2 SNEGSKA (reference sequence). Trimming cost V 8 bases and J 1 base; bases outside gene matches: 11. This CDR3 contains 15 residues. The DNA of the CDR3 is TGCAGTTTGGCTCGAAGCGGGAGAGGCACAGATACGCAGTATTTT. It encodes CSLARSGRGTDTQYF.

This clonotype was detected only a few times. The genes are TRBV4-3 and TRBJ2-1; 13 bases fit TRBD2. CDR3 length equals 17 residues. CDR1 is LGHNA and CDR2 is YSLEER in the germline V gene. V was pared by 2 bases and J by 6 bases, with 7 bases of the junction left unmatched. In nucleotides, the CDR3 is TGCGCCAGCAGCCAAATCCGGACTAGCGGGAGTTCCAATGAGCAGTTCTTC. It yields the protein CASSQIRTSGSSNEQFF.